One and the same sample provided the 12 T cell receptor beta chains below, sequenced in a study of vaccination and CD4 T cells after COVID-19. No antigen has been identified for these receptors. Sequencing of cultured CD4+ T cell DNA used the Oncomine TCR Beta short-read assay. One entry per CDR3 protein, called by TCRdb with MiXCR from the PCR reads. The data contain some 20,000 distinct CDR3 sequences, around 55% of them singletons. The treatment denotes: roughly 11-day PBMC culture with coronavirus spike peptide pools or control peptides (ViraFEST assay). Sequenced: CD4+ T cells from blood, cultured in vitro. The receptors were sampled from a human donor who had recovered from COVID-19.

The chain links TRBV5-4 to TRBJ1-3, with a weak D call TRBD1 (6 bases). The ends were cut back, 2 bases at V and 0 bases at J, with 6 bases in the middle. Germline V lookup: CDR1 SGHNT, CDR2 YYREEE (reference sequence). The CDR3 spans 14 residues. The CDR3 sequence: CASSLGGSGNTIYF. CDR3 DNA: TGTGCCAGCAGCTTAGGGGGCTCTGGAAACACCATATATTTT.

The chain has TRBV20-1 and TRBJ2-6; unclear D gene. Germline assignment: CDR1 DFQATT and CDR2 SNEGSKA (reference sequence). This CDR3 comprises 14 residues. V lost 5 bases to trimming and J lost 0 bases, with 8 bases between them. Written as DNA, the CDR3 is TGCAGTGCTGAGGCTTACTCTGGGGCCAACGTCCTGACTTTC. Its protein product is CSAEAYSGANVLTF.

This clonotype was detected only a few times. This chain uses TRBV20-1 with TRBJ1-2; 7 bases align to TRBD1. CDR3 size: 18 residues. V was pared by 6 bases and J by 4 bases, with 23 bases of the junction left unmatched. Per the germline V gene, CDR1 is DFQATT and CDR2 is SNEGSKA (reference sequence). CDR3 region: CSADGNRDSQTGRYGYTF. CDR3 sequence (DNA): TGCAGTGCCGACGGCAACAGGGACAGCCAGACAGGACGCTATGGCTACACCTTC.

The chain combines TRBV10-3 with TRBJ2-7, with no clear D. The germline gives CDR1 ENHRY, CDR2 SYGVKD. The CDR3 loop spans 12 amino acids. V was shortened by 4 bases and J by 5 bases, with 9 bases between the two germline ends. CDR3 bases: TGTGCCATCAGTGTTTCCCTGGACGAGCAGTACTTC. Its protein is CAISVSLDEQYF.

In its sample, this clonotype was seen once. The J gene is TRBJ1-1, the V gene TRBV20-1; 7 positions match TRBD1. From germline, CDR1 is DFQATT and CDR2 SNEGSKA (reference sequence). Trimming at V came to 6 bases and at J to 1 base, leaving 5 bases not matched to a gene. CDR3 length: 13 amino acids. The CDR3 region is CSARTGGNTEAFF. The CDR3 DNA reads TGCAGTGCCCGGACAGGAGGGAACACTGAAGCTTTCTTT.

The chain recombines TRBV19 with TRBJ2-3, with D perhaps matching TRBD2 (6 bases). This CDR3 has 14 amino acids. CDR1 is LNHDA, CDR2 SQIVND, per germline (reference sequence). Trimming removed 10 bases from V and 0 bases from J, with 14 bases in between. The CDR3: CAIAPGLSTDTQYF. The CDR3 DNA reads TGTGCCATTGCTCCGGGACTTAGCACAGATACGCAGTATTTT.

The genes are TRBV11-3 and TRBJ2-7; D is uncertain. The CDR3 extends over 11 amino acids. The germline CDR1 and CDR2 sequences are SGHNT and YENEEA. Deletions cut 2 bases from V and 6 bases from J, with 5 bases between. CDR3 amino acids: CASSLKFEQYF. CDR3 in DNA: TGTGCCAGCAGCTTAAAGTTCGAGCAGTACTTC.

J is TRBJ1-1 and V is TRBV5-1, with TRBD1 matching 9 bases. V lost 3 bases to trimming and J lost 5 bases; unmatched junction nucleotides: 8. Germline V CDR1 and CDR2: SGHRS, YFSETQ. The CDR3 runs to 15 residues. As DNA, the CDR3 is TGCGCCAGCAGCTCCGGGACAGGGTTGACGACTGAAGCTTTCTTT. This encodes CASSSGTGLTTEAFF.

This clonotype occurred a few times. The rearrangement uses TRBV6-1 and TRBJ2-7, with a possible D match to TRBD1 (6 bases). The CDR3 extends over 12 amino acids. V lost 6 bases and J 2 bases, leaving 8 bases between the germline ends. Per germline, CDR1 MNHNS and CDR2 SASEGT. In nucleotides, the CDR3 is TGTGCCAGCAGAGGGGGTACCTACGAGCAGTACTTC. The encoded protein is CASRGGTYEQYF.

The CDR3 here is CASSLVAGRTDTQYF. CDR3 coding DNA: TGTGCCAGCAGCTTGGTGGCGGGGCGCACAGATACGCAGTATTTT. The chain joins TRBV5-5 to TRBJ2-3; perhaps TRBD2 as D (6 bases). The V end lost 0 bases, the J end lost 1 base, and 9 bases lay between the germline ends. CDR1 and CDR2 (germline): SGHKS, YYEKEE (reference sequence). There are 15 residues in the CDR3.

For the CDR3, the DNA is TGCAGTGCTAGGACCCCGTCTGGAAACACCATATATTTT. Amino acids: CSARTPSGNTIYF. The J gene is TRBJ1-3, the V gene TRBV20-1; unclear D gene. The CDR3 extends over 13 amino acids. Germline V gene sequence: CDR1 DFQATT, CDR2 SNEGSKA (reference sequence). The V and J ends lost 3 bases and 1 base respectively, with 7 bases between them.

This clonotype was found a few times. The CDR3: CASSPLQGAVGNYGYTF. As DNA, the CDR3 is TGCGCCAGCAGCCCCTTACAGGGGGCGGTCGGGAACTATGGCTACACCTTC. V gene TRBV5-1 combines with J gene TRBJ1-2; 9 bases match TRBD1. Per germline, CDR1 SGHRS and CDR2 YFSETQ. With V trimmed by 4 bases and J by 2 bases, 12 bases remained unmatched. The CDR3 length is 17 residues. The variable domain in full, with the rest retrieved from reference TRBV5-1 and TRBJ1-2, is KAGVTQTPRYLIKTRGQQVTLSCSPISGHRSVSWYQQTPGQGLQFLFEYFSETQRNKGNFPGRFSGRQFSNSRSEMNVSTLELGDSALYLCASSPLQGAVGNYGYTFGSGTRLTVV.